This T cell receptor beta chain is from a study of blood T cell repertoires in COVID-19. Turning to the study itself: The cDNA or gDNA used as material had been derived from T cells, B-cell-depleted T cells, or PBMCs.

Measured with immunoSEQ multiplex PCR; TCRdb has only the in-frame clones, and not every one. This table has 370,000 or so clones, roughly 86% appearing once. This sequence originates from a man aged 25-45 years who had recovered from COVID-19. Material for sequencing was PBMCs or T cells enriched from blood (not recorded which).

CDR3 residues: CASSLRGGQPQHF. The CDR3, as DNA: TGTGCCAGCAGCTTAAGAGGCGGTCAGCCCCAGCATTTT. This chain connects TRBV11-2 to TRBJ1-5; D not certain. Trimming left V 2 bases short and J 6 bases short, with 8 bases between. This CDR3 is built from 13 residues. CDR1 and CDR2 from the germline V gene are SGHAT and FQNNGV.